The present TCR beta chain was sequenced within a study of shared T cell receptors in the human thymus. The CDR3 totals 17 residues. From germline, CDR1 is SEHNR and CDR2 FQNEAQ (reference sequence). V gave up 5 bases and J gave up 4 bases, with 23 bases separating them. This clone appeared a few times. Some clones are missing from TCRdb's copy, which holds only in-frame ones; the method was immunoSEQ multiplex PCR. The repertoire holds about 540,000 clones, with approximately 78% as singletons. This same sample was also part of a study on human thymus T cells. Turning to that study: Healthy Finnish infants undergoing corrective surgery for congenital heart defects were used as donors. Thymus tissue was removed during corrective cardiac surgery. An apparent bias in V and J gene usage was seen in thymic and blood repertoires.

The chain has TRBV7-9 and TRBJ2-5; D unresolved. The receptor was isolated from a boy younger than two with a congenital heart defect. Sequenced material: thymocytes. CDR3 loop: CASSRLPDTIGLETQYF. CDR3 sequence (DNA): TGTGCCAGCAGCCGGCTGCCCGATACGATCGGGTTAGAGACCCAGTACTTC.